This T cell receptor (beta chain) was identified in a study of shared clonotypes between healthy human individuals. The CDR3 runs 15 residues. V was trimmed by 6 bases and J by 11 bases, leaving 23 bases between them. CDR1 is MNHEY, CDR2 SVGAGI, per germline. The donors were adults (healthy and HIV-negative) with no recent acute infections or vaccinations. Clones were sequenced by immunoSEQ multiplex PCR, and TCRdb holds only the in-frame ones, with some missing. The repertoire holds 2 million to 2.5 million clones, with approximately 94% as singletons. The receptor was derived from a man younger than 35 in good health. Some clones in this sample may be carry-over from other donors' samples. V usage is TRBV6-5 and J usage is TRBJ1-5; the D gene is possibly TRBD1 (5 bases). What was sequenced was naive CD4+ T cells from PBMCs. Subset described: CD45RA+ positively selected. CDR3 residues: CASRPTVGPEESQHF. The CDR3 region has the DNA TGTGCCAGCAGACCTACTGTGGGGCCGGAGGAGTCCCAGCATTTT.